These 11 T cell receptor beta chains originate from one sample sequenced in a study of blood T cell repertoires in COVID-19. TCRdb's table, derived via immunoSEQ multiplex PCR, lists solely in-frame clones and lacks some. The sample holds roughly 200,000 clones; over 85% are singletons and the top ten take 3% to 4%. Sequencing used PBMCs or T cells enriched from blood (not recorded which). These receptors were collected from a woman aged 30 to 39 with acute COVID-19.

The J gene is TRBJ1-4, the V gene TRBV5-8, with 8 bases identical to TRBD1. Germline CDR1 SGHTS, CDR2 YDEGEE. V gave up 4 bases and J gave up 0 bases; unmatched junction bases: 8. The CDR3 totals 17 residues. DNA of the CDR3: TGTGCCAGCAGCCGGACAGGGTCATCGGCAACTAATGAAAAACTGTTTTTT. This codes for CASSRTGSSATNEKLFF.

For the CDR3, the DNA is TGTGCCAGCTCACGTACGGCGACAGGGTGGAACACTGAAGCTTTCTTT. Residues: CASSRTATGWNTEAFF. The J gene is TRBJ1-1, the V gene TRBV18; 7 bases agree with TRBD1. Losses at the gene ends were 4 bases for V and 1 base for J; bases not matched to a gene: 9. There are 16 residues in the CDR3. Germline CDR1 is KGHSH and CDR2 is LQKENI. The full variable domain, rest sourced from reference TRBV18 and TRBJ1-1, is NAGVMQNPRHLVRRRGQEARLRCSPMKGHSHVYWYRQLPEEGLKFMVYLQKENIIDESGMPKERFSAEFPKEGPSILRIQQVVRGDSAAYFCASSRTATGWNTEAFFGQGTRLTVV.

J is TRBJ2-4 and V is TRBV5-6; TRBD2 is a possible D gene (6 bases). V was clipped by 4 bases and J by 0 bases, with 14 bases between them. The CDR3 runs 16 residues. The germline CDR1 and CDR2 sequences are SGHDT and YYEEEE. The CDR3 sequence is CASSPPEGLAKNIQYF. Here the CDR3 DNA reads TGTGCCAGCAGCCCGCCGGAGGGACTAGCCAAAAACATTCAGTACTTC.

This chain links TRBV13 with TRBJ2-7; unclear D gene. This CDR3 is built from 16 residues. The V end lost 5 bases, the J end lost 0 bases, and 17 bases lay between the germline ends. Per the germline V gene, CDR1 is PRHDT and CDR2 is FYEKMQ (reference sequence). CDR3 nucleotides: TGTGCCAGCAGCCTACTACCCGGGTCTTACTCCTACGAGCAGTACTTC. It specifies CASSLLPGSYSYEQYF.

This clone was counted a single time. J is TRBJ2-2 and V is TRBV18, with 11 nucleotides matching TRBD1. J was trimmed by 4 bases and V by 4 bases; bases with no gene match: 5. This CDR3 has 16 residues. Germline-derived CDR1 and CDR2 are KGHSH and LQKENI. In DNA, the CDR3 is TGTGCCAGCTCACAGGACAGGGGGCAAGTCACCGGGGAGCTGTTTTTT. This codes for CASSQDRGQVTGELFF.

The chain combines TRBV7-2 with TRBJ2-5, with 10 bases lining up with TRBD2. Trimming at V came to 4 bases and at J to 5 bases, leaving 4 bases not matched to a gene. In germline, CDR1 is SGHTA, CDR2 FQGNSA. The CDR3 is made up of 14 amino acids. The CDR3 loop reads CASSYISGGETQYF. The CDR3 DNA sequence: TGTGCCAGCAGCTACATTAGCGGGGGGGAGACCCAGTACTTC.

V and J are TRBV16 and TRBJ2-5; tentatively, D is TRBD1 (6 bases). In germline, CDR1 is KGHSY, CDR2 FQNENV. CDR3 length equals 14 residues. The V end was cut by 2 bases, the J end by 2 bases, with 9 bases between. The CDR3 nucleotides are TGTGCCAGCAGCCAAGCAGGGGAGCAAGAGACCCAGTACTTC. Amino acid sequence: CASSQAGEQETQYF.

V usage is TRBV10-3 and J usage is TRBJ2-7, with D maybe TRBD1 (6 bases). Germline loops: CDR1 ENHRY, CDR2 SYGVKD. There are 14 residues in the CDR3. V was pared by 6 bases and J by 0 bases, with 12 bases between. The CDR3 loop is CAIRQGPSSYEQYF. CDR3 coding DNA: TGTGCCATCAGACAGGGCCCTAGCTCCTACGAGCAGTACTTC.

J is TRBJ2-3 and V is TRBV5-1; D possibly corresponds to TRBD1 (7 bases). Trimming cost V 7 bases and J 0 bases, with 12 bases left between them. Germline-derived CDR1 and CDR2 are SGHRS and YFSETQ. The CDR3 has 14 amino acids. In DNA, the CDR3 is TGCGCCAGCGGAGGGGGCATCAGCACAGATACGCAGTATTTT. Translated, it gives CASGGGISTDTQYF. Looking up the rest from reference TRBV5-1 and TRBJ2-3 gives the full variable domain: KAGVTQTPRYLIKTRGQQVTLSCSPISGHRSVSWYQQTPGQGLQFLFEYFSETQRNKGNFPGRFSGRQFSNSRSEMNVSTLELGDSALYLCASGGGISTDTQYFGPGTRLTVL.

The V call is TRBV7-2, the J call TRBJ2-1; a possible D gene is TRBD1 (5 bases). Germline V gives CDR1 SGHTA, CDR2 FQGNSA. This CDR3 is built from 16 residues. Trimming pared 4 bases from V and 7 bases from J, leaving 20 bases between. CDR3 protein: CASSSGRGAKMNEQFF. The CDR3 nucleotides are TGTGCCAGCAGCTCAGGAAGGGGCGCTAAGATGAATGAGCAGTTCTTC.

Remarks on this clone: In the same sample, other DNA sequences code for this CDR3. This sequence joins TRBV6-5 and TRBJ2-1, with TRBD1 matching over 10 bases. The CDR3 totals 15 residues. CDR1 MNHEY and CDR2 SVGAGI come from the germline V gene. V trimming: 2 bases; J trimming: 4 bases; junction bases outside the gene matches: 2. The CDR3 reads CASSYRDRGYNEQFF. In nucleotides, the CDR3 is TGTGCCAGCAGTTACCGGGACAGGGGTTACAATGAGCAGTTCTTC.